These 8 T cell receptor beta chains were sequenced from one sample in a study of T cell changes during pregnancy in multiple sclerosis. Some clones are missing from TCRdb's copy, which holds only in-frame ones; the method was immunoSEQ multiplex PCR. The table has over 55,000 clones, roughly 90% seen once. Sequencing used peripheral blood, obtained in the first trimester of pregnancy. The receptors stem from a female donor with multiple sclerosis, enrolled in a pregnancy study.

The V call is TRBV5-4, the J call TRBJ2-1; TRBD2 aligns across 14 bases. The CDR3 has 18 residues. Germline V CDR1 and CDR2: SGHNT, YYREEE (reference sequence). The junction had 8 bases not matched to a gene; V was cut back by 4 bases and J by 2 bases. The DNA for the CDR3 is TGTGCCAGCAGCCGCGGACTAGCGGGAGGTGGAACCTACAATGAGCAGTTCTTC. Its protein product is CASSRGLAGGGTYNEQFF.

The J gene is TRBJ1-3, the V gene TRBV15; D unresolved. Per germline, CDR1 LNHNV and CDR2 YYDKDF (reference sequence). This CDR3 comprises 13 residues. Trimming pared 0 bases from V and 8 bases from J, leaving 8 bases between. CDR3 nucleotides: TGTGCCACCAGCAGAGATTTCCCGGACACCATATATTTT. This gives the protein CATSRDFPDTIYF.

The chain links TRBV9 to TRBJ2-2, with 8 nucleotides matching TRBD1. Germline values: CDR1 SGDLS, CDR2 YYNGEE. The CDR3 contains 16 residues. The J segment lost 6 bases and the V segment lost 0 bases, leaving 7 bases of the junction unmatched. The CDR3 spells CASSVGFQGAAGELFF. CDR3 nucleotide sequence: TGTGCCAGCAGCGTAGGGTTCCAGGGGGCCGCCGGGGAGCTGTTTTTT.

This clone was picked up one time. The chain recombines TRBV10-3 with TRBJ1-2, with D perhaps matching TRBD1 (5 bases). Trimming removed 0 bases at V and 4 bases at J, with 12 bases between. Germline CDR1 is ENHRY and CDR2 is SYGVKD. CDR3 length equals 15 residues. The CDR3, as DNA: TGTGCCATCAGTGAGTCTCAGGCGGGGCCCTATGGCTACACCTTC. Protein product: CAISESQAGPYGYTF.

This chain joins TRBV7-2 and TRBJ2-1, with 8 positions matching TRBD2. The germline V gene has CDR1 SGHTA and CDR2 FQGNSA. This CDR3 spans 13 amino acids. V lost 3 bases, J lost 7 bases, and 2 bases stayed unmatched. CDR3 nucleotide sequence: TGTGCCAGCAGCTTCGGGACTAGTAATGAGCAGTTCTTC. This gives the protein CASSFGTSNEQFF. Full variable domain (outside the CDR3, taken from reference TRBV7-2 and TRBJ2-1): GAGVSQSPSNKVTEKGKDVELRCDPISGHTALYWYRQSLGQGLEFLIYFQGNSAPDKSGLPSDRFSAERTGGSVSTLTIQRTQQEDSAVYLCASSFGTSNEQFFGPGTRLTVL.

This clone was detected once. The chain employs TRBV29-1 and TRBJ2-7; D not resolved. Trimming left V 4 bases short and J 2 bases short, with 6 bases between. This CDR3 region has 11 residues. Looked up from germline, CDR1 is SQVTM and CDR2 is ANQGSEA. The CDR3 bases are TGCAGCGTTGTGGAGACCTACGAGCAGTACTTC. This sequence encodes CSVVETYEQYF.

The CDR3 spells CASSQDRYGAVDTQYF. CDR3 sequence (DNA): TGTGCCAGCAGCCAAGATCGGTACGGTGCGGTGGATACGCAGTATTTT. The chain recombines TRBV14 with TRBJ2-3, with D uncertain. The CDR3 totals 16 residues. V dropped 0 bases and J dropped 6 bases, with 16 bases sitting between them. Germline CDR1 reads SGHDN; CDR2 reads FVKESK.

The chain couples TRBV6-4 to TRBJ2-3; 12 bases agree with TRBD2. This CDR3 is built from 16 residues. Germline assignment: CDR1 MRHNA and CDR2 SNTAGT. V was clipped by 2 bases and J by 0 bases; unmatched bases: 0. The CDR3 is CASSDGTSGSTDTQYF. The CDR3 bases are TGTGCCAGCAGTGACGGGACTAGCGGGAGCACAGATACGCAGTATTTT.